Sequencing of this T cell receptor beta chain was carried out in a study of blood T cell repertoires in COVID-19. As for the study in general: The samples span acute and convalescent COVID-19 from the United States, Italy and Spain. Sources were T cells, B-cell-depleted T cells, or PBMCs; the material itself was cDNA or gDNA.

The V gene lost 0 bases and the J gene lost 4 bases, with 10 bases spanning the gap. Germline-derived CDR1 and CDR2 are SGHRS and YFSETQ. The CDR3 has 14 residues. Original methodology: From reference gene primer amplification, estimates of nucleated cell counts were derived. Libraries were prepared by immunoSEQ multiplex PCR; TCRdb keeps only in-frame clonotypes and omits some of them. The V and J calls and clone size come from that table; D and trimming were worked out from the DNA. The sample has 150,000 to 200,000 clones, 75% to 90% seen once. Input material: peripheral blood. The receptor was derived from a human donor in a cohort sampled during active COVID-19. V is TRBV5-1 and J is TRBJ1-1, with a tentative D call TRBD1 (6 bases). The CDR3 is CASSLGQVPTEAFF. As DNA, the CDR3 is TGCGCCAGCAGCTTGGGACAGGTGCCCACTGAAGCTTTCTTT.